This paragraph reports one TCR beta chain. Its antigen remains unidentified. The record originates from a study of cytomegalovirus exposure and HLA in healthy donors. Overall study findings and caveats: When presence/absence was analysed, sequencing depth was taken to be roughly uniform across donors. A list of around 160 TCR beta chains associated with cytomegalovirus was given.

The PCR ran on 60 Vbeta and 13 Jbeta primers. Produced via immunoSEQ multiplex PCR; TCRdb's table is partial and in-frame only. The table records about 70,000 clones, less than 70% of them present only once. Germline lookup yields CDR1 GTSNPN and CDR2 SVGIG (reference sequence). CDR3 size: 14 residues. V lost 8 bases to trimming and J lost 4 bases; unmatched junction nucleotides: 5. This clonotype originated in a man aged 25 to 40 in good health and CMV-seronegative. Sequenced input: PBMCs. The rearrangement uses TRBV30 and TRBJ2-2, with 12 bases lining up with TRBD2. The CDR3 region is CARTSGAPTGELFF. In DNA, the CDR3 is TGTGCCAGGACTAGCGGGGCGCCCACCGGGGAGCTGTTTTTT.